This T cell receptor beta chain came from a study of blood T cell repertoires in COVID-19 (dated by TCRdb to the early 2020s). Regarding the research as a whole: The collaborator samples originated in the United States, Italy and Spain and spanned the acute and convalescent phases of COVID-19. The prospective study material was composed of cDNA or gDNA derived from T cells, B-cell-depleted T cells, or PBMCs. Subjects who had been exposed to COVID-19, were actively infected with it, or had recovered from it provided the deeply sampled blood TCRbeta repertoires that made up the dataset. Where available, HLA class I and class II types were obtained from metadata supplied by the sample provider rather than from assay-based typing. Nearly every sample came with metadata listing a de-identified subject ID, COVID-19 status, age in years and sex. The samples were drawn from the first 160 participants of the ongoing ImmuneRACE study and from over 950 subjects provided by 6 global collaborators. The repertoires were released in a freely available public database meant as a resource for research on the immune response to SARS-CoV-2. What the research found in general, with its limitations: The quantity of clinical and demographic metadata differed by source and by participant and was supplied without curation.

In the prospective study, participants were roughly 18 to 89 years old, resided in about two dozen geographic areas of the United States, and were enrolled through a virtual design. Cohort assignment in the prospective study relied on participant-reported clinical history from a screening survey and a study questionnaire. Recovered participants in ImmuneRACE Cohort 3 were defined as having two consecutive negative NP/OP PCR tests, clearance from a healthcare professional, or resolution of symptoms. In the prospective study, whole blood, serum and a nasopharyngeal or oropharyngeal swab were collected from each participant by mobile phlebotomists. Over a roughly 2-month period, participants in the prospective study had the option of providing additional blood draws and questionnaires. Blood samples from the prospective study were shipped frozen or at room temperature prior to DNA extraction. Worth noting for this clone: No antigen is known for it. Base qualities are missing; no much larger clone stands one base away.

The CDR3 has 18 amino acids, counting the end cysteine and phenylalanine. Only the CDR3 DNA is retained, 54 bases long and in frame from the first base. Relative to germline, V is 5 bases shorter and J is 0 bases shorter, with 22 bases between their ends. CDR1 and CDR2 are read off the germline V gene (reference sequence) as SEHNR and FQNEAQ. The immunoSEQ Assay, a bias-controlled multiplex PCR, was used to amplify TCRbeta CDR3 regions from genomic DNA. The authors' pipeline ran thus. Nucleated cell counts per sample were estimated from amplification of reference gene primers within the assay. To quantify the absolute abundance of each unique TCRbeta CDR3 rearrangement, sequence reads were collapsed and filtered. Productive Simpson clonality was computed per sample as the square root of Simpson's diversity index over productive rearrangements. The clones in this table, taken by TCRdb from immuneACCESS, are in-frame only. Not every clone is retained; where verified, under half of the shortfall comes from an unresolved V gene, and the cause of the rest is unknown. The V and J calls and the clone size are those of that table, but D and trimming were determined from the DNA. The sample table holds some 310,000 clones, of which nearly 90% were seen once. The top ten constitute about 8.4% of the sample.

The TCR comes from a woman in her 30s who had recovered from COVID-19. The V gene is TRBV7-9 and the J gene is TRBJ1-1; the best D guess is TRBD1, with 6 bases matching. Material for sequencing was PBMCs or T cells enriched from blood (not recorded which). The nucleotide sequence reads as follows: TGTGCCAGCAGCCATATCCGTTCCCTTACAGGGATGAACACTGAAGCTTTCTTT. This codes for CASSHIRSLTGMNTEAFF.